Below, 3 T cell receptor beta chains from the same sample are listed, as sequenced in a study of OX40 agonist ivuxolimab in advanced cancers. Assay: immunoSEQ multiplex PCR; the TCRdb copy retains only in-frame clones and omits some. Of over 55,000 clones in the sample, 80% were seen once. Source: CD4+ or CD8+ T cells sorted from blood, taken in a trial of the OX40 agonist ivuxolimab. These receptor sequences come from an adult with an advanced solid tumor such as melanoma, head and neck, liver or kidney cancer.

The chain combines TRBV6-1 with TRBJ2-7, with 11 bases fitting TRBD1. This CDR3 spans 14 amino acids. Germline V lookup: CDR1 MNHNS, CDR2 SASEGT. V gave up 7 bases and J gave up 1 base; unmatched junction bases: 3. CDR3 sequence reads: CASKGQGASYEQYF. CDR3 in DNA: TGTGCCAGCAAAGGACAGGGGGCATCCTACGAGCAGTACTTC.

In DNA, the CDR3 is TGCGCCAGCAGCTTGGCCTTACTAGCGGGCGCTCAAGAGACCCAGTACTTC. Translation gives CASSLALLAGAQETQYF. The V call is TRBV5-1, the J call TRBJ2-5; 9 nucleotides agree with TRBD2. The germline gives CDR1 SGHRS, CDR2 YFSETQ. The length of the CDR3 is 17 residues. The ends lost 0 bases at V and 2 bases at J; junction bases unmatched: 8. Full variable domain (outside the CDR3, taken from reference TRBV5-1 and TRBJ2-5): KAGVTQTPRYLIKTRGQQVTLSCSPISGHRSVSWYQQTPGQGLQFLFEYFSETQRNKGNFPGRFSGRQFSNSRSEMNVSTLELGDSALYLCASSLALLAGAQETQYFGPGTRLLVL.

CDR3 loop: CASSFNRETQYF. As DNA, the CDR3 is TGTGCCAGCAGCTTCAATCGGGAGACCCAGTACTTC. V is TRBV7-2 and J is TRBJ2-5, with D unclear. The CDR3 contains 12 residues. CDR1 and CDR2 from the germline V gene are SGHTA and FQGNSA. Deletions cut 3 bases from V and 5 bases from J, with 7 bases between.